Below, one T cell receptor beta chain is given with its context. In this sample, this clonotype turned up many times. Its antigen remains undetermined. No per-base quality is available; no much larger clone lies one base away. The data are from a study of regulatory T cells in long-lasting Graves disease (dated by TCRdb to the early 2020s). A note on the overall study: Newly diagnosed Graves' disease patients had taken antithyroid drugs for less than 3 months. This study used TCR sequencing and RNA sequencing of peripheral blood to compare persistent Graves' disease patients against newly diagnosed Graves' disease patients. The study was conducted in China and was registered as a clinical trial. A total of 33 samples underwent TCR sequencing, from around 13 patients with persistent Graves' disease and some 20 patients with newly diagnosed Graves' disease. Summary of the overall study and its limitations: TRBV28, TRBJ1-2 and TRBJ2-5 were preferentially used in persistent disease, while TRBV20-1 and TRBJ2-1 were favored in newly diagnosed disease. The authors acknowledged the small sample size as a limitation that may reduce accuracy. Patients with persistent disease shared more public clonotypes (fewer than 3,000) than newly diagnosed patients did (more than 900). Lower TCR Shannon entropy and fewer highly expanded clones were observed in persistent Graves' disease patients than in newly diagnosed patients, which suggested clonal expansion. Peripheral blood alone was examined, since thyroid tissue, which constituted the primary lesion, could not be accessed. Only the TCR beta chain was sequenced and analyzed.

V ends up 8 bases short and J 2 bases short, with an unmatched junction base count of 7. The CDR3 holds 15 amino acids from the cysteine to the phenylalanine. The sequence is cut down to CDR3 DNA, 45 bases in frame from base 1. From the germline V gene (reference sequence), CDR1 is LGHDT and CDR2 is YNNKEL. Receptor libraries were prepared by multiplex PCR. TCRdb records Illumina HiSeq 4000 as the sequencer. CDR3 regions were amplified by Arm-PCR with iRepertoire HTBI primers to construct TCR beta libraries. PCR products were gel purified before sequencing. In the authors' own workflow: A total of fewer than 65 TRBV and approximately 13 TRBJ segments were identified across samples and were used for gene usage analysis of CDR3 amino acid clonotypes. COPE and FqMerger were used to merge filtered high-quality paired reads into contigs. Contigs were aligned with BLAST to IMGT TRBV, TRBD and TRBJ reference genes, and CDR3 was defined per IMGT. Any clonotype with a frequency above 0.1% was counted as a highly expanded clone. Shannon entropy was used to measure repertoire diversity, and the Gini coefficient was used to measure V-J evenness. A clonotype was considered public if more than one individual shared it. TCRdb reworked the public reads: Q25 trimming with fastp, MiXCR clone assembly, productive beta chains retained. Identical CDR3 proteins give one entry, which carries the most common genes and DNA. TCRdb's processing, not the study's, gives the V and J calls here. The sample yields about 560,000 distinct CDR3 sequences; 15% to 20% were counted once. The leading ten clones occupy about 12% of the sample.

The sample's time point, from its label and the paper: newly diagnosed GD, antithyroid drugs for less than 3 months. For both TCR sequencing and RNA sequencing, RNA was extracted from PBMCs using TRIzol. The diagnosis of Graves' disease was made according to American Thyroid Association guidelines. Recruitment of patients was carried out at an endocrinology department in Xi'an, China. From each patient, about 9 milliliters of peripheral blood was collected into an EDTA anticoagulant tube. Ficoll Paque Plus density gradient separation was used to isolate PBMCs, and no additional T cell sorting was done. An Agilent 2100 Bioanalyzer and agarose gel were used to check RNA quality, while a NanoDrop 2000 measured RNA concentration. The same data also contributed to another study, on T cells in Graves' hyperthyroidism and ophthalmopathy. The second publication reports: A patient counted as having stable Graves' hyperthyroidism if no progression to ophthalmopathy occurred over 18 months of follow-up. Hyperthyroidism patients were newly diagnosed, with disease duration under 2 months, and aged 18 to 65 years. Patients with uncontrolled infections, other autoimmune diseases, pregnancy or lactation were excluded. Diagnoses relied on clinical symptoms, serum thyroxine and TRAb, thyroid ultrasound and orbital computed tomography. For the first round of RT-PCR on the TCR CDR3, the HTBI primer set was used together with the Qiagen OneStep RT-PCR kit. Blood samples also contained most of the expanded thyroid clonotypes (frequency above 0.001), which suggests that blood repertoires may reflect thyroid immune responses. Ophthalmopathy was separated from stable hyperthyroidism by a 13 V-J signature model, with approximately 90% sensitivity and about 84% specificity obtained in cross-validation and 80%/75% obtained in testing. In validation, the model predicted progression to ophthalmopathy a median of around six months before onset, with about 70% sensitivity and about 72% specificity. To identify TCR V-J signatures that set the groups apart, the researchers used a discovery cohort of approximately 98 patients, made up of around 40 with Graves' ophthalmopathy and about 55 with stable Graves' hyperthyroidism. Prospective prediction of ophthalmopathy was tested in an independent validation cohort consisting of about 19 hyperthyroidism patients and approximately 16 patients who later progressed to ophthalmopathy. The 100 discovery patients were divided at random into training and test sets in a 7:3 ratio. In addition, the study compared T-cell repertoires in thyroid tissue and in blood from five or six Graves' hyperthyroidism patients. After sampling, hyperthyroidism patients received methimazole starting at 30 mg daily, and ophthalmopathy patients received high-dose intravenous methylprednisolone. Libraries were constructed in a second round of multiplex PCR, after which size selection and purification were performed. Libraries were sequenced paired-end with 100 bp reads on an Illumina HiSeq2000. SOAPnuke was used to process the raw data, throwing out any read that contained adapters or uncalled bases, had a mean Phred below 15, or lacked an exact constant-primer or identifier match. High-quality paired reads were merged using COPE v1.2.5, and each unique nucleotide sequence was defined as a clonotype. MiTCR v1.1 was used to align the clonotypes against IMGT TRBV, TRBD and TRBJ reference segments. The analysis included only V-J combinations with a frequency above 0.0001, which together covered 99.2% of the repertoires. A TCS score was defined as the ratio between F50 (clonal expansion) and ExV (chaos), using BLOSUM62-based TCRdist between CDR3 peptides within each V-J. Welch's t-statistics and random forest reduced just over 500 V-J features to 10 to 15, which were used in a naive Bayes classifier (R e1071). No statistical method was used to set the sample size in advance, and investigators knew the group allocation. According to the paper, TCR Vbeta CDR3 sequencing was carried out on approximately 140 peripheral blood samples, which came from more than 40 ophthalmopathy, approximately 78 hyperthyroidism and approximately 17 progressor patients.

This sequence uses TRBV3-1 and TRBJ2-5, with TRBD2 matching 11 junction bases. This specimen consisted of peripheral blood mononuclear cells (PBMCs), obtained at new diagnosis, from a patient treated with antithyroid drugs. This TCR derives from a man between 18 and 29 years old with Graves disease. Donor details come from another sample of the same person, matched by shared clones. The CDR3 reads CASLLAGGAQETQYF. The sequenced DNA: TGTGCCAGCCTCCTAGCGGGAGGCGCTCAAGAGACCCAGTACTTC.